Each of the 6 T cell receptor beta chains below was sequenced from the same sample in a study of T cell changes during pregnancy in multiple sclerosis (dated by TCRdb to the late 2010s). The library was prepared using the immunoSEQ multiplex PCR assay. What TCRdb holds here is the immuneACCESS table cut down to in-frame rearrangements. Part of the clones is not present; checked against another copy, under half of the missing clones reflect an unresolved V gene, and the others are unexplained. Within this sample are approximately 83,000 clones, with almost 95% of them counted one time only. The ten largest clones add up to approximately 2.2% of the sample. The sample consisted of peripheral blood, taken in the third trimester of pregnancy. The receptors were sampled from a female donor with multiple sclerosis, enrolled in a pregnancy study.

CDR3 protein: CASSLGTSGRGLETQYF. As DNA, the CDR3 is TGTGCCAGCAGCCTCGGGACTAGCGGGAGAGGGTTAGAGACCCAGTACTTC. The V and J genes are TRBV5-4 and TRBJ2-5, with 14 positions matching TRBD2. The CDR3 extends over 17 amino acids. V was pared by 4 bases and J by 4 bases, with 9 bases of the junction left unmatched. From germline, CDR1 is SGHNT and CDR2 YYREEE (reference sequence).

The chain combines TRBV29-1 with TRBJ2-1; D gene unclear. The V end was cut by 5 bases, the J end by 4 bases, with 6 bases between. CDR1 is SQVTM and CDR2 is ANQGSEA in the germline V gene. The length of the CDR3 is 11 residues. The CDR3 bases are TGCAGCGTTTACATTTACAATGAGCAGTTCTTC. Translation: CSVYIYNEQFF.

The V call is TRBV9, the J call TRBJ2-3, with 7 bases that match TRBD1. J gave up 4 bases and V 4 bases, and 15 bases lay outside the gene matches. This CDR3 comprises 17 residues. Germline V gene lookup returns CDR1 SGDLS and CDR2 YYNGEE. CDR3 bases: TGTGCCAGCAGCTCCCCAGCGACAGGGACGGCGGCAGATACGCAGTATTTT. This codes for CASSSPATGTAADTQYF.

The CDR3 bases are TGTGCCAGCAGTGCGGACAGTAACACCGGGGAGCTGTTTTTT. It codes for CASSADSNTGELFF. The V call is TRBV6-1, the J call TRBJ2-2; D might be TRBD1 (6 bases). The V and J ends lost 4 bases and 2 bases respectively, with 8 bases between them. The CDR3 contains 14 residues. CDR1 and CDR2 (germline): MNHNS, SASEGT.

The chain combines TRBV19 with TRBJ1-5; 7 bases line up with TRBD1. Trimming cost V 5 bases and J 1 base; bases outside gene matches: 5. This CDR3 comprises 15 residues. Looked up from germline, CDR1 is LNHDA and CDR2 is SQIVND (reference sequence). The CDR3 DNA reads TGTGCCAGTAGTCCAGGGGGACGGAGCAATCAGCCCCAGCATTTT. This sequence encodes CASSPGGRSNQPQHF.

The sample holds a few counts of this clone. The chain couples TRBV6-1 to TRBJ1-2, with TRBD1 identical over 8 bases. The germline V gene has CDR1 MNHNS and CDR2 SASEGT. The CDR3 consists of 15 residues. The junction had 4 bases not matched to a gene; V was cut back by 0 bases and J by 4 bases. The chain's CDR3 is CASSEAETGAYGYTF. The CDR3 DNA reads TGTGCCAGCAGTGAAGCGGAGACAGGGGCCTATGGCTACACCTTC.